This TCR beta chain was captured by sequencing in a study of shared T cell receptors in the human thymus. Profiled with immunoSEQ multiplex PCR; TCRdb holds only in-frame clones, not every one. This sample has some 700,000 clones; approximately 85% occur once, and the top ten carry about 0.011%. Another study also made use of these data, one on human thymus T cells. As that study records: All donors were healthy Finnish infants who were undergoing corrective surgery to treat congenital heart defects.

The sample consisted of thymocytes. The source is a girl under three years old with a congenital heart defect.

CDR3 amino acids: CASSHSPGHKSSYEQYF. The CDR3, as DNA: TGTGCCAGCAGCCACTCTCCGGGACATAAGAGCTCCTACGAGCAGTACTTC. This chain joins TRBV5-5 and TRBJ2-7; TRBD1 might be the D (6 bases). Trimming cost V 4 bases and J 0 bases, with 20 bases left between them. The length of the CDR3 is 17 residues. Germline V gives CDR1 SGHKS, CDR2 YYEKEE (reference sequence).